The subject of this entry is one T cell receptor (beta chain). What it binds is not known. CDR1 DFQATT and CDR2 SNEGSKA come from the germline V gene (reference sequence). The CDR3 length is 18 residues. V shed 0 bases and J 0 bases; nucleotides not matched to a gene: 9. These data come from a study of T-cell memory formation after mild COVID-19. Study-level background: For the most part, TCR clusters were specific to one donor.

TCRdb passed the 5' RACE reads through MiXCR, listing each CDR3 protein once. The sample lists approximately 410,000 distinct CDR3 sequences, roughly a quarter occurring once. General study findings and limits: The SARS-CoV-2 specificity of second-wave clones reaching peak at day 37 remained unverified.

The specimen sequenced was PBMCs or a T cell subset sorted from them (not recorded which). The TCR comes from an adult woman who had mild COVID-19 (a few samples of this study predate the infection). Cell type and time point are not known. V and J are TRBV20-1 and TRBJ2-1; 9 bases are shared with TRBD2. For the CDR3, the DNA is TGCAGTGCTAGAGATCCCAGCGGGGGGCATAGCTCCTACAATGAGCAGTTCTTC. Its protein product is CSARDPSGGHSSYNEQFF.